A selection of T cell receptor beta chains follows, all from one sample in a study of post-analysis software for immune sequencing data. Using its own MiXCR run on the PCR reads, TCRdb lists one record per CDR3 protein. Here the sample spans roughly 600,000 distinct CDR3 sequences, around 44% being singletons. The source material was blood. These receptors all stem from a girl aged 5-17 years with multiple sclerosis. The CDR3 runs from the conserved cysteine through the conserved F or W. A D gene is named only where the DNA matches it firmly. Clone size is shown for a subset of rows, as once, few, many or a class of expanded clone.

J	size	V	D	CDR3	DNA
TRBJ2-5	few	TRBV6-1	NA	CASRAGNIQETQYF	TGTGCCAGCAGGGCGGGGAATATCCAAGAGACCCAGTACTTC
TRBJ2-3	NA	TRBV7-9	TRBD1	CASSTFPGQGRDTQYF	TGTGCCAGCAGCACATTCCCGGGACAGGGGAGAGATACGCAGTATTTT
TRBJ2-7	few	TRBV20-1	NA	CSARDPRIRDEQYF	TGCAGTGCTAGAGATCCCAGGATTAGGGACGAGCAGTACTTC
TRBJ1-2	NA	TRBV5-1	NA	CASSLEGNGYIF	TGCGCCAGCAGCTTGGAAGGGAATGGCTACATCTTC
TRBJ1-4	NA	TRBV5-1	NA	CASSRDGILTEKLFF	TGCGCCAGCAGCAGGGACGGGATTCTAACTGAAAAACTGTTTTTT
TRBJ2-3	once	TRBV4-1	TRBD1	CASSQPIKGQGYVDNTQYF	TGCGCCAGCAGCCAACCAATAAAGGGACAGGGGTACGTTGATAATACGCAGTATTTT
TRBJ2-7	NA	TRBV5-1	NA	CASSLGNRVHEQYF	TGCGCCAGCAGCTTGGGAAACAGGGTCCACGAGCAGTACTTC
TRBJ1-1	few	TRBV12-3/TRBV12-4	NA	CASRPRLNTEAFF	TGTGCCAGCAGGCCACGGTTGAACACTGAAGCTTTCTTT
TRBJ2-5	NA	TRBV20-1	NA	CSALQETQYF	TGCAGTGCTCTCCAAGAGACCCAGTACTTC
TRBJ2-5	few	TRBV7-9	TRBD1	CASSTRTGLRLETQYF	TGTGCCAGCAGCACACGGACAGGACTTCGGTTAGAGACCCAGTACTTC
TRBJ2-5	NA	TRBV20-1	NA	CSWGGRRETQYF	TGCTCATGGGGGGGCAGGAGGGAGACCCAGTACTTC
TRBJ2-3	NA	TRBV6-8	NA	CASSYPGWVSGSTDTQYF	TGTGCCAGCAGTTACCCTGGTTGGGTGAGCGGATCCACAGATACGCAGTATTTT
TRBJ2-1	few	TRBV5-1	TRBD2	CASSQILAGGGVEQFF	TGCGCCAGCAGCCAGATACTAGCGGGAGGCGGGGTTGAGCAGTTCTTC
TRBJ2-1	once	TRBV20-1	NA	CSASIESGQAYNEQFF	TGCAGTGCTAGCATAGAGAGCGGACAAGCCTACAATGAGCAGTTCTTC
TRBJ1-2	few	TRBV20-1	NA	CSARRGAFYGYTF	TGCAGTGCTAGGCGGGGGGCTTTCTATGGCTACACCTTC
TRBJ2-7	NA	TRBV25-1	NA	CASTRGAGDGEQYF	TGTGCCAGCACCAGGGGGGCGGGAGACGGCGAGCAGTACTTC
TRBJ1-2	NA	TRBV11-2	NA	CASSSRLIFYGYTF	TGTGCCAGCAGCTCCAGGTTAATCTTCTATGGCTACACCTTC
TRBJ2-1	NA	TRBV20-1	TRBD2	CSARGPGLAYNEQFF	TGCAGTGCTAGAGGACCGGGACTAGCCTACAATGAGCAGTTCTTC
TRBJ2-1	few	TRBV5-1	TRBD2	CASSLEGLTFIYNEQFF	TGCGCCAGCAGCTTGGAGGGACTAACCTTTATCTACAATGAGCAGTTCTTC
TRBJ2-2	NA	TRBV7-3	NA	CASSLFGGTVTGELFF	TGTGCCAGCAGCTTATTCGGGGGGACAGTGACCGGGGAGCTGTTTTTT
TRBJ2-4	NA	TRBV6-1	NA	CASSGEENIQYF	TGTGCCAGCAGTGGGGAAGAAAACATTCAGTACTTC
TRBJ2-1	NA	TRBV5-1	NA	CASTASSYNEQFF	TGCGCCAGCACTGCCTCGTCCTACAATGAGCAGTTCTTC
TRBJ1-2	NA	TRBV29-1	TRBD1	CSVPDRGGGYTF	TGCAGCGTACCCGACAGGGGGGGTGGCTACACCTTC
TRBJ2-1	NA	TRBV12-3/TRBV12-4	TRBD2	CASSWTSGSDEQFF	TGTGCCAGCAGTTGGACTAGCGGGAGCGATGAGCAGTTCTTC
TRBJ2-7	NA	TRBV4-1	NA	CASSPGLQSEQYF	TGCGCCAGCAGCCCCGGACTACAATCCGAGCAGTACTTC
TRBJ1-4	few	TRBV7-9	NA	CASSPGRGRGEKLFF	TGTGCCAGCAGCCCCGGCAGGGGAAGGGGTGAAAAACTGTTTTTT
TRBJ2-3	NA	TRBV7-6	TRBD2	CASSAYGGAVTDTQYF	TGTGCCAGCAGCGCCTACGGGGGGGCTGTCACAGATACGCAGTATTTT
TRBJ2-5	NA	TRBV5-1	NA	CANRPGGETQYF	TGCGCCAACCGGCCTGGGGGAGAGACCCAGTACTTC
TRBJ2-7	once	TRBV14	NA	CASSRNDEQYF	TGTGCCAGCAGCCGAAACGATGAGCAGTACTTC
TRBJ2-1	NA	TRBV6-1	NA	CASHLLWGSYNEQFF	TGTGCCAGCCACCTCCTTTGGGGCTCCTACAATGAGCAGTTCTTC
TRBJ1-2	NA	TRBV25-1	TRBD1	CASSELGRGNYGYTF	TGTGCCAGCAGTGAATTGGGCAGGGGGAACTATGGCTACACCTTC
TRBJ2-2	NA	TRBV29-1	NA	CSVAHFAGELFF	TGCAGCGTTGCACATTTCGCCGGGGAGCTGTTTTTT
TRBJ2-7	NA	TRBV29-1	TRBD1	CSVDKTGDAYEQYF	TGCAGCGTTGATAAGACAGGGGATGCCTACGAGCAGTACTTC
TRBJ2-3	NA	TRBV7-2	NA	CASSLVSPGDTQYF	TGTGCCAGCAGCTTAGTATCCCCAGGGGATACGCAGTATTTT
TRBJ1-1	NA	TRBV7-9	NA	CASSLSVPSHTEAFF	TGTGCCAGCAGCCTGAGTGTTCCGTCCCACACTGAAGCTTTCTTT
TRBJ2-7	NA	TRBV9	NA	CASSVATGRNYEQYF	TGTGCCAGCAGCGTAGCTACGGGGAGAAACTACGAGCAGTACTTC
TRBJ1-3	few	TRBV29-1	NA	CSVEKRGGNTIYF	TGCAGCGTTGAAAAGCGAGGTGGAAACACCATATATTTT
TRBJ2-1	NA	TRBV2	NA	CASSEEYSSYNEQFF	TGTGCCAGCAGTGAGGAATATAGCTCCTACAATGAGCAGTTCTTC
TRBJ2-1	NA	TRBV7-9	NA	CASSFPSLNNEQFF	TGTGCCAGCAGCTTTCCCAGCCTCAACAATGAGCAGTTCTTC
TRBJ2-5	NA	TRBV6-6	TRBD1	CASTLPGGQETQYF	TGTGCCAGCACTCTCCCAGGGGGCCAAGAGACCCAGTACTTC
TRBJ2-1	many	TRBV5-1	TRBD1	CASSLGQGSYNEQFF	TGTGCCAGCAGTCTCGGACAGGGCTCCTACAATGAGCAGTTCTTC
TRBJ2-7	many	TRBV20-1	NA	CSARDVGGSYEQYF	TGCAGTGCTAGAGATGTGGGGGGCTCCTACGAGCAGTACTTC
TRBJ1-1	NA	TRBV5-1	NA	CASSLASIPGNTEAFF	TGCGCCAGCAGCTTGGCGTCTATCCCAGGGAACACTGAAGCTTTCTTT
TRBJ2-3	NA	TRBV5-8	NA	CASSEVLRTDTQYF	TGTGCCAGCAGCGAGGTATTACGGACAGATACGCAGTATTTT
TRBJ1-4	NA	TRBV29-1	NA	CSVGEGSGEKLFF	TGCAGCGTTGGTGAAGGGTCTGGCGAAAAACTGTTTTTT
TRBJ2-7	NA	TRBV5-1	TRBD2	CASGLAEPYEQYF	TGCGCCAGCGGACTAGCGGAACCCTACGAGCAGTACTTC
TRBJ2-1	NA	TRBV30	TRBD2	CAWSVGPAGVNEQFF	TGTGCCTGGAGTGTTGGTCCAGCGGGGGTAAATGAGCAGTTCTTC
TRBJ1-6	NA	TRBV12-3/TRBV12-4	TRBD1	CASSLYPGGGHNSPLHF	TGTGCCAGCAGTTTATACCCAGGAGGGGGCCATAATTCACCCCTCCACTTT
TRBJ2-7	NA	TRBV7-8	TRBD1	CASSFNAGGEQYF	TGTGCCAGCAGCTTTAATGCAGGGGGCGAGCAGTACTTC
TRBJ2-5	few	TRBV6-2/TRBV6-3	TRBD1	CASSYPGQGTYQETQYF	TGTGCCAGCAGTTACCCTGGACAGGGAACGTACCAAGAGACCCAGTACTTC
TRBJ2-3	NA	TRBV15	NA	CATSRDTDTQYF	TGTGCCACCAGCAGAGACACAGATACGCAGTATTTT
TRBJ2-6	NA	TRBV4-1	TRBD1	CASSLLGRGPGANVLTF	TGCGCCAGCAGCCTCCTGGGCAGGGGGCCTGGGGCCAACGTCCTGACTTTC
TRBJ2-6	few	TRBV5-1	TRBD2	CASSLSPGGLSGANVLTF	TGCGCCAGCAGCTTGTCTCCGGGAGGCCTCTCTGGGGCCAACGTCCTGACTTTC